The 24 T cell receptor beta chains listed next were all sequenced from one sample in a study of blood T cell repertoires in COVID-19. Sequencing was performed with immunoSEQ multiplex PCR; in TCRdb, only in-frame clones are kept and a portion is missing. This table has approximately 130,000 clones, approximately 85% appearing once. Material: peripheral blood. These receptors were obtained from a human donor in a cohort sampled during active COVID-19.

The genes are TRBV5-4 and TRBJ2-5; the D gene is possibly TRBD2 (5 bases). CDR3 size: 15 residues. V gave up 0 bases and J gave up 5 bases, with 14 bases separating them. CDR1 is SGHNT and CDR2 is YYREEE in the germline V gene (reference sequence). CDR3 bases: TGTGCCAGCAGCTTGGCCCCAGCGAGAGGGGAGACCCAGTACTTC. This translates into CASSLAPARGETQYF. Using reference TRBV5-4 and TRBJ2-5 for the parts outside the CDR3, the full variable domain is ETGVTQSPTHLIKTRGQQVTLRCSSQSGHNTVSWYQQALGQGPQFIFQYYREEENGRGNFPPRFSGLQFPNYSSELNVNALELDDSALYLCASSLAPARGETQYFGPGTRLLVL.

V gene TRBV19 combines with J gene TRBJ2-7; 7 bases are a match to TRBD1. Germline values: CDR1 LNHDA, CDR2 SQIVND (reference sequence). The V and J ends lost 5 bases and 4 bases, in that order; junction bases with no gene match: 8. The CDR3 totals 14 residues. CDR3 DNA: TGTGCCAGTAGTCCGGGGACAGAAACTTACGAGCAGTACTTC. Its protein product is CASSPGTETYEQYF.

The chain recombines TRBV6-2 or TRBV6-3 with TRBJ2-3, with TRBD1 identical over 8 bases. This CDR3 contains 21 residues. The J segment lost 2 bases and the V segment lost 2 bases, leaving 21 bases of the junction unmatched. Germline-derived CDR1 and CDR2 are MNHEY and SVGEGT. CDR3 bases: TGTGCCAGCAGTTACCTACTCAAGCAGGGGGCCAGTCAGGGGAACACAGATACGCAGTATTTT. Translating it yields CASSYLLKQGASQGNTDTQYF.

The chain carries TRBV28 and TRBJ2-3; possible D gene TRBD2, 6 bases. V dropped 1 base and J dropped 0 bases, with 8 bases sitting between them. The CDR3 sequence is 15 residues long. Germline V gene lookup returns CDR1 MDHEN and CDR2 SYDVKM. The CDR3 nucleotides read TGTGCCAGCAGTTTATTTCGGGGGAGCACAGATACGCAGTATTTT. This translates into CASSLFRGSTDTQYF.

This sequence joins TRBV6-1 and TRBJ2-3, with a tentative D call TRBD2 (6 bases). Germline CDR1 is MNHNS and CDR2 is SASEGT. V dropped 3 bases and J dropped 5 bases, with 12 bases sitting between them. There are 14 residues in the CDR3. CDR3 loop: CASSETREGDTQYF. DNA for the CDR3: TGTGCCAGCAGTGAGACTAGGGAAGGAGATACGCAGTATTTT.

The chain links TRBV7-9 to TRBJ2-3; D may be TRBD1 (6 bases). Trimming stripped 5 bases from V and 4 bases from J, with 19 bases between. CDR1 is SEHNR, CDR2 FQNEAQ, per germline (reference sequence). This CDR3 region has 16 residues. The CDR3 sequence is CASSPVQGRRSDTQYF. CDR3 DNA sequence: TGTGCCAGCAGCCCAGTACAGGGTCGCCGGTCAGATACGCAGTATTTT.

The genes are TRBV3-1 (or the pseudogene TRBV3-2) and TRBJ2-5; 16 positions agree with TRBD2. The length of the CDR3 is 17 residues. J gave up 1 base and V 4 bases, and 3 bases lay outside the gene matches. Germline loops: CDR1 LGHDT, CDR2 YNNKEL (reference sequence). CDR3: CASSPGLAGGPQETQYF. CDR3 in DNA: TGTGCCAGCAGCCCGGGACTAGCGGGGGGGCCCCAAGAGACCCAGTACTTC.

The gene calls are TRBV10-3 and TRBJ2-1; a possible D gene is TRBD1 (8 bases). With 10 bases removed from V and 8 bases from J, the gap between germline ends came to 18 bases. CDR3 size: 13 residues. Germline CDR1 and CDR2: ENHRY and SYGVKD. The CDR3 here is CATHRGGTDEQFF. CDR3 nucleotides: TGTGCCACCCACAGGGGGGGAACGGATGAGCAGTTCTTC.

V is TRBV7-2 and J is TRBJ2-1; TRBD2 agrees at 14 bases. CDR3 size: 15 residues. Germline V CDR1 and CDR2: SGHTA, FQGNSA. V lost 5 bases to trimming and J lost 9 bases; unmatched junction nucleotides: 6. The CDR3 protein is CASSARLAGGREQFF. The CDR3 region has the DNA TGTGCCAGCAGCGCACGACTAGCGGGGGGGCGTGAGCAGTTCTTC.

The chain uses TRBV9 and TRBJ2-5, with D hard to call. The V gene's germline CDR1 is SGDLS and CDR2 YYNGEE. The V and J ends lost 0 bases and 5 bases respectively, with 14 bases between them. This CDR3 spans 15 amino acids. This CDR3 reads CASSVDPGLRETQYF. The CDR3 nucleotides read TGTGCCAGCAGCGTAGACCCGGGTCTGCGGGAGACCCAGTACTTC.

V gene TRBV19 combines with J gene TRBJ2-2; 8 nucleotides align to TRBD1. The germline CDR1 and CDR2 sequences are LNHDA and SQIVND (reference sequence). V shed 3 bases and J 1 base; nucleotides not matched to a gene: 4. This CDR3 region has 16 residues. The CDR3 loop is CASSISRGRNTGELFF. DNA of the CDR3: TGTGCCAGTAGTATCAGCAGGGGGCGGAACACCGGGGAGCTGTTTTTT.

CDR3 residues: CASSQVVRGSPLHF. The CDR3 DNA follows: TGTGCCAGCAGCCAAGTGGTCAGGGGTTCACCCCTCCACTTT. V is TRBV3-1 (or the pseudogene TRBV3-2) and J is TRBJ1-6, with D possibly matching TRBD1 (6 bases). With 1 base removed from V and 9 bases from J, the gap between germline ends came to 10 bases. CDR3 length equals 14 residues. Per germline, CDR1 LGHDT and CDR2 YNNKEL (reference sequence).

V is TRBV2 and J is TRBJ1-2, with 11 bases identical to TRBD1. The CDR3 loop spans 12 amino acids. Per germline, CDR1 SNHLY and CDR2 FYNNEI. The V segment lost 11 bases and the J segment 4 bases; nucleotides outside the gene matches: 3. The CDR3 DNA reads TGTGCCGGGGGACAGGGGGGCTATGGCTACACCTTC. Amino acid sequence: CAGGQGGYGYTF.

The chain has TRBV3-1 (or the pseudogene TRBV3-2) and TRBJ2-7; a weak D match, TRBD2 (6 bases). The CDR3 consists of 13 residues. Germline V lookup: CDR1 LGHDT, CDR2 YNNKEL (reference sequence). The germline V and J ends were trimmed by 7 bases and 7 bases, with 17 bases remaining between them. The CDR3 here is CASTSYGTGEQYF. CDR3 nucleotides: TGTGCCAGCACCTCCTATGGGACTGGAGAGCAGTACTTC.

The chain uses TRBV5-6 and TRBJ2-7; 8 nucleotides agree with TRBD1. The CDR3 covers 15 residues. CDR1 SGHDT and CDR2 YYEEEE come from the germline V gene. Trimming removed 1 base from V and 0 bases from J; junction bases left unmatched: 3. The CDR3 nucleotides are TGTGCCAGCAGCTTGCTCGGGACAGGCTCCTACGAGCAGTACTTC. This encodes CASSLLGTGSYEQYF.

The genes are TRBV6-1 and TRBJ1-2; 10 nucleotides agree with TRBD1. The CDR3 covers 15 residues. The trim removed 0 bases at V and 4 bases at J, leaving 2 bases unmatched. The germline V gene has CDR1 MNHNS and CDR2 SASEGT. Here the CDR3 reads CASSEAGDRGYGYTF. In nucleotides, the CDR3 is TGTGCCAGCAGTGAAGCGGGGGACAGGGGCTATGGCTACACCTTC.

In the case of this clone: The junction shows a germline mismatch at one end, possibly a read error. This rearrangement joins TRBV5-1 to TRBJ1-1; D remains unclear. Germline V CDR1 and CDR2: SGHRS, YFSETQ. The CDR3 is made up of 12 amino acids. CDR3 amino acids: CASSLGDTEAFF. The DNA of the CDR3 is TGCGCCAGCAGTTTGGGAGACACTGAAGCTTTCTTT.

The chain employs TRBV6-5 and TRBJ1-5, with D perhaps matching TRBD1 (5 bases). The CDR3 extends over 13 amino acids. Trimming removed 10 bases from V and 3 bases from J, with 13 bases in between. Germline assignment: CDR1 MNHEY and CDR2 SVGAGI. The CDR3 protein is CATRTFNNQPQHF. For the CDR3, the DNA is TGTGCCACTCGGACATTCAACAATCAGCCCCAGCATTTT.

CDR3 region: CASSPWGQGIYEKLFF. The CDR3 coding sequence is TGCGCCAGCAGCCCGTGGGGACAGGGGATATATGAAAAACTGTTTTTT. The J gene is TRBJ1-4, the V gene TRBV4-1; TRBD1 matches 10 bases. V trimming: 4 bases; J trimming: 6 bases; junction bases outside the gene matches: 8. Looked up from germline, CDR1 is MGHRA and CDR2 is YSYEKL. This CDR3 comprises 16 residues.

This clone was recorded many times. This chain links TRBV27 with TRBJ2-2; tentatively, D is TRBD1 (5 bases). CDR3 length equals 15 residues. Germline assignment: CDR1 MNHEY and CDR2 SMNVEV (reference sequence). V shed 0 bases and J shed 5 bases, with 10 bases lying between them. The CDR3, as DNA: TGTGCCAGCAGTTTATCGGCAGGGCCGACCGGGGAGCTGTTTTTT. It specifies CASSLSAGPTGELFF.

The V call is TRBV12-3 or TRBV12-4, the J call TRBJ2-7; D might be TRBD2 (5 bases). The CDR3 length is 12 residues. Deletions cut 8 bases from V and 2 bases from J, with 10 bases between. CDR3 DNA sequence: TGTGCCAGCCAAGGACTCACCTACGAGCAGTACTTC. Protein sequence: CASQGLTYEQYF.

The chain links TRBV2 to TRBJ1-1; maybe TRBD1 (6 bases). The CDR3 contains 14 residues. Trimming left V 6 bases short and J 7 bases short, with 18 bases between. Germline assignment: CDR1 SNHLY and CDR2 FYNNEI. CDR3 amino acids: CASSPGALMGEAFF. The CDR3 DNA is TGTGCCAGCAGCCCAGGGGCCCTGATGGGTGAAGCTTTCTTT.

V and J are TRBV4-1 and TRBJ2-7; D ambiguous. The V and J ends lost 0 bases and 2 bases respectively, with 14 bases between them. Per the germline V gene, CDR1 is MGHRA and CDR2 is YSYEKL. The CDR3 sequence is 16 residues long. As DNA, the CDR3 is TGCGCCAGCAGCCAAGATGCCCGGGTCTGGACCTACGAGCAGTACTTC. Residues: CASSQDARVWTYEQYF.

The rearrangement uses TRBV2 and TRBJ2-3; 10 bases align to TRBD2. This CDR3 is 13 amino acids long. Germline V lookup: CDR1 SNHLY, CDR2 FYNNEI. The V and J ends lost 11 bases and 5 bases, in that order; junction bases with no gene match: 7. The CDR3 reads CAGAGGQQDTQYF. DNA for the CDR3: TGTGCCGGAGCGGGGGGGCAGCAAGATACGCAGTATTTT.